Below, 10 T cell receptor beta chains from the same sample are listed, as sequenced in a study of blood T cell repertoires in COVID-19. Method: immunoSEQ multiplex PCR; TCRdb's copy keeps in-frame clones and lacks some. The sample records about 170,000 clones, just under 85% being singletons. The sample consisted of peripheral blood. The receptors here all came from a middle-aged man who had recovered from COVID-19.

CDR3 DNA: TGTGCCAGCAGGGGGCAGGGAGGAGAGGGCTACACCTTC. Translation: CASRGQGGEGYTF. The chain is built from TRBV7-2 and TRBJ1-2, with D perhaps TRBD1 (5 bases). The CDR3 totals 13 residues. Trimming stripped 6 bases from V and 8 bases from J, with 16 bases between. The germline CDR1 and CDR2 sequences are SGHTA and FQGNSA.

The chain uses TRBV6-2 or TRBV6-3 and TRBJ1-6; perhaps TRBD1 as D (6 bases). The ends were cut back, 5 bases at V and 0 bases at J, with 11 bases in the middle. Germline lookup yields CDR1 MNHEY and CDR2 SVGEGT. This CDR3 comprises 16 residues. CDR3: CASSADRNSYNSPLHF. The CDR3 bases are TGTGCCAGCAGTGCGGACAGAAACTCCTATAATTCACCCCTCCACTTT.

The sample holds a few counts of this clone. The genes are TRBV7-4 and TRBJ1-3; D is unresolved. V lost 1 base, J lost 8 bases, and 12 bases lay in between. Germline V gene lookup returns CDR1 SGHVT and CDR2 SQSDAQ. This CDR3 contains 14 residues. The CDR3: CASSLVGGSYTIYF. The CDR3 DNA reads TGTGCCAGCAGCTTAGTAGGCGGTAGCTACACCATATATTTT.

Regarding this clone: Other nucleotide sequences from this sample produce the same CDR3. The genes are TRBV4-1 and TRBJ2-2; D gene ambiguous. V lost 4 bases to trimming and J lost 6 bases, with 12 bases between them. This CDR3 contains 14 residues. Germline CDR1 MGHRA, CDR2 YSYEKL. This chain's CDR3 is CASSLTERAGELFF. DNA for the CDR3: TGCGCCAGCAGCCTAACGGAACGGGCCGGGGAGCTGTTTTTT.

This sequence joins TRBV4-1 and TRBJ2-2; 11 positions match TRBD1. V trimming: 4 bases; J trimming: 4 bases; junction bases outside the gene matches: 5. Germline V CDR1 and CDR2: MGHRA, YSYEKL. The CDR3 sequence is 16 residues long. The CDR3: CASSPPGQGVTGELFF. The CDR3 bases are TGCGCCAGCAGCCCGCCGGGACAGGGGGTCACCGGGGAGCTGTTTTTT.

The rearrangement uses TRBV6-2 or TRBV6-3 and TRBJ1-2; the D gene is possibly TRBD1 (6 bases). CDR1 is MNHEY and CDR2 is SVGEGT in the germline V gene. The ends were cut back, 4 bases at V and 6 bases at J, with 18 bases in the middle. The CDR3 spans 15 residues. The CDR3 DNA reads as TGTGCCAGCAGTTCACGGCAACAGGGCCGGAATGGCTACACCTTC. It specifies CASSSRQQGRNGYTF.

The chain recombines TRBV10-3 with TRBJ1-2, with 7 positions matching TRBD1. This CDR3 has 15 amino acids. CDR1 and CDR2 from the germline V gene are ENHRY and SYGVKD. V was clipped by 6 bases and J by 4 bases; unmatched bases: 11. CDR3 sequence reads: CAIRGGQQEIYGYTF. The CDR3 DNA sequence: TGTGCCATCAGGGGGGGACAGCAGGAGATCTATGGCTACACCTTC.

The rearrangement links TRBV29-1 to TRBJ2-1; D might be TRBD1 (6 bases). CDR3 length: 11 residues. Germline CDR1 and CDR2: SQVTM and ANQGSEA. Trimming cost V 5 bases and J 9 bases, with 11 bases left between them. The CDR3 DNA sequence: TGCAGCGTTACGCAGGGGCGTGAGCAGTTCTTC. It specifies CSVTQGREQFF.

This chain connects TRBV23-1 to TRBJ2-7, with 8 bases that match TRBD1. TRBV23-1 is an open reading frame whose function is uncertain. Germline trimming cut 0 bases from V and 8 bases from J; bases unmatched to any gene: 12. The CDR3 contains 16 residues. The CDR3, as DNA: TGCGCCAGCAGTCAATCGATTTCAGGGGGCCAGCGTAAGCAGTACTTC. It codes for CASSQSISGGQRKQYF.

The rearrangement joins TRBV7-6 to TRBJ2-1; TRBD1 aligns across 9 bases. V shed 6 bases, J shed 10 bases, and the junction held 16 bases outside the gene matches. This CDR3 spans 16 amino acids. CDR1 SGHVS and CDR2 FNYEAQ come from the germline V gene. In DNA, the CDR3 is TGTGCCAGCAGTCAAGGACAGGGGCAAAGCGGGCGAGAGCAGTTCTTC. Its protein product is CASSQGQGQSGREQFF.